Given below is one TCR beta chain in context. Its cognate antigen is unknown. Some clones are missing from TCRdb's copy, which holds only in-frame ones; the method was immunoSEQ multiplex PCR. The sample contains almost 50,000 clones, 80% of which appear only once. Time point reported: blood 2 weeks post-SBRT. Described treatment: 15 Gy SBRT to primary tumor, nephrectomy 4 weeks later. The tumor was a clear cell renal cell carcinoma. This sample was included in a study of radiation and T cells in renal cell carcinoma. Points from the study as a whole: Without pretreatment biopsies, baseline tumor clonotype presence was undetermined. In blood, top tumor clones expanded by 2 weeks, shrinking by 4.

This TCR was sampled from a woman between 65 and 79 years old with renal cell carcinoma. Source: blood, taken from a patient whose treatment included radiotherapy and nephrectomy.

The CDR3, as DNA: TGTGCCAGCAGTGGAGCTAGCGGGGGAGGGTACTTC. Amino acid sequence: CASSGASGGGYF. The chain has TRBV6-4 and TRBJ2-4; 10 bases agree with TRBD2. CDR1 MRHNA and CDR2 SNTAGT come from the germline V gene. This CDR3 is built from 12 residues. The trim removed 4 bases at V and 15 bases at J, leaving 6 bases unmatched.